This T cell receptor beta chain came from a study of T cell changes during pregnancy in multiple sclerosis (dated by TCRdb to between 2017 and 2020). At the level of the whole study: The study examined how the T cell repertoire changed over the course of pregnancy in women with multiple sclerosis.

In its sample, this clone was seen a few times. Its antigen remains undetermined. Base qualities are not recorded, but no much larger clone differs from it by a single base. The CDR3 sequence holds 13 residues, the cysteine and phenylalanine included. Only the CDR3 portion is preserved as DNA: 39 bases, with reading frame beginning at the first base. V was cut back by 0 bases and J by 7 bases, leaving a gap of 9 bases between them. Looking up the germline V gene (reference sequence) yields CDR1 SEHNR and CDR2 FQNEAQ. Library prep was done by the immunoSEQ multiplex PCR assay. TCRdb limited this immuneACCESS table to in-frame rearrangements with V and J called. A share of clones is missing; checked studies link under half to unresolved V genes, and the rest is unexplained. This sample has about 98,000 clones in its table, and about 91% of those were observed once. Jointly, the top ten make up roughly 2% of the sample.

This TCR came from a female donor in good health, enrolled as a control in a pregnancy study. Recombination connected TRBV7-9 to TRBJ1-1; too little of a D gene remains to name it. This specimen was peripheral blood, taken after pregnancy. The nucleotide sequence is TGTGCCAGCAGCTTAGCGGCAGGCAATGAAGCTTTCTTT. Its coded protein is CASSLAAGNEAFF.